This entry concerns a single T cell receptor beta chain. The antigen is unknown. Single viable CD3+CD4+CD8-CD45RO+ cells were sorted as the memory CD4+ T cells. Donors' CMV status reflects serum IgG against pp150, pp28, p38, p52. Total CD4+ T cells were enriched by CD4 positive selection. The sample belongs to a study of memory CD4+ T cells and cytomegalovirus serostatus. Study context: This sample comes from healthy Belgian adults, several CMV seropositive, some 22 seronegative. Study-wide results and limits: The CMV-associated TCR signature appears largely within the CD4+ memory repertoire.

Data came from immunoSEQ multiplex PCR; TCRdb stores just in-frame clones and leaves some out. The table has 60,000 to 75,000 clones, around 81% seen once. CDR3 length equals 13 residues. CDR1 is MNHNS and CDR2 is SASEGT in the germline V gene. Trimming removed 1 base from V and 7 bases from J, with 8 bases in between. The TCR was taken from an adult in good health and CMV-seronegative. Some clones in this sample may be carry-over from other donors' samples. The sample comprised memory CD4+ T cells from blood. V and J are TRBV6-1 and TRBJ1-5; D not resolved. In DNA form, the CDR3 reads TGTGCCAGCAGTGAAGTCGGGGAACAGCCCCAGCATTTT. The encoded protein is CASSEVGEQPQHF.